This T cell receptor beta chain was identified during a study of cytomegalovirus exposure and HLA in healthy donors. Overall study: Earlier, 150 million to 200 million T cells were analyzed, and 117 million unique TCR beta sequences were found among them.

Concerning this clone: Its specificity is unknown.

Findings and caveats of the study: It was reported that TCR beta sequences correctly inferred the HLA-A and HLA-B alleles for most subjects. In a later analysis, CMV-associated beta chains were mostly HLA-associated, it appeared. Association of 15,000 to 20,000 TCR beta sequences with HLA alleles was found at 0.05 false discovery rate in a later analysis.

Both 60 Vbeta primers and 13 Jbeta primers went into the PCR. The protocol was immunoSEQ multiplex PCR, while the TCRdb copy is restricted to in-frame clones and leaves out a portion. The sample data list some 110,000 clones. Germline CDR1 reads ENHRY; CDR2 reads SYGVKD. The CDR3 loop spans 19 amino acids. V was pared by 0 bases and J by 0 bases, with 10 bases of the junction left unmatched. Material: PBMCs. The origin of this receptor is a man aged 35-49 years in good health and CMV-seropositive. V usage is TRBV10-3 and J usage is TRBJ2-4, with 8 nucleotides matching TRBD1. CDR3 sequence reads: CAISESNRGAAIAKNIQYF. CDR3 nucleotides: TGTGCCATCAGTGAGTCGAACAGGGGGGCAGCAATAGCCAAAAACATTCAGTACTTC.